This T cell receptor (beta chain) came from a study of CD8 T cells in ankylosing spondylitis. Libraries for TCR beta were made by quantitative 5'-RACE with molecular barcodes. TCRdb passed the 5' RACE reads through MiXCR, listing each CDR3 protein once. The sample yields 200,000 to 250,000 distinct CDR3 sequences, roughly a tenth seen once. This clonotype showed up many times. What it binds is unknown. General study results and limits: For ankylosing spondylitis blood, a TCR beta motif of 7 or 8 highly homologous variants appeared characteristic.

Sequencing was carried out using blood, either unsorted or a sorted T cell fraction (not recorded which). This receptor was taken from a male donor with ankylosing spondylitis or in good health (not recorded which).

The CDR3 protein is CAMQEGTEAFF. In DNA form, the CDR3 reads TGTGCCATGCAGGAAGGCACTGAAGCTTTCTTT. The V gene is TRBV6-5, the J gene TRBJ1-1; D not resolved. The CDR3 runs 11 residues. Per germline, CDR1 MNHEY and CDR2 SVGAGI. Trimming left V 10 bases short and J 4 bases short, with 10 bases between.